The clone carrying this T cell receptor beta chain showed up just a few times. Its antigen is currently unknown. The sample belongs to a study of cytomegalovirus exposure and HLA in healthy donors. Study results and limitations: Several top significant clusters appeared, in a later analysis, to be linked to common viral pathogens.

This CDR3 has 15 residues. V was pared by 3 bases and J by 3 bases, with 7 bases of the junction left unmatched. Germline values: CDR1 GTSNPN, CDR2 SVGIG (reference sequence). Primers for the PCR totalled 60 Vbeta and 13 Jbeta. Only in-frame clones appear in the TCRdb table, and some are missing; sequencing was by immunoSEQ multiplex PCR. The table has 150,000 to 200,000 clones, 70% to 75% seen once. The sequencing input was PBMCs. This TCR was recovered from a young man in good health and CMV-seropositive. The chain carries TRBV30 and TRBJ1-1; 10 bases are shared with TRBD1. The CDR3 DNA follows: TGTGCCTGGAGCCCGCCCGGGACAGGGGACACTGAAGCTTTCTTT. Amino acid sequence: CAWSPPGTGDTEAFF.